This TCR beta chain was captured by sequencing in a study of STAT3 mutations in large granular lymphocyte leukemia (dated 2019 in TCRdb). As for the study more broadly: About half of the T-LGLL patients who underwent longitudinal sequencing carried canonical activating STAT3 mutations. Over half of the T-LGLL patients were given one or more immunosuppressive therapy regimens, and approximately 41% of the treated patients had a hematologic response. Patients with T-cell large granular lymphocyte leukemia underwent serial deep sequencing of TCRbeta CDR3 and STAT3 to reconstruct clonal hierarchy and dynamics. From an initial cohort of some 190 LGL patients, about 17 representative T-LGLL cases were picked for longitudinal TCRbeta and STAT3 sequencing. As controls, the study also included longitudinal sequencing of a couple of patients with natural killer LGL leukemia. On average, sequencing was done at around 4 time points per patient, with the number of samplings ranging from 2 to 8.

Sequences MGHDK (CDR1) and SYGVNS (CDR2) are obtained from the germline V gene. Measured from the cysteine to the phenylalanine, the CDR3 is 13 residues long. Just the 39-base CDR3 DNA is kept, in frame starting at base 1. V has 6 bases trimmed and J has 8 bases trimmed; junction bases matching no gene number 7. TCRbeta libraries were sequenced on an Illumina MiSeq, and an average of about 40,773 productive templates per sample was obtained. Multiplex PCR amplification was used to generate TCRbeta CDR3 libraries with the immunoSEQ assay. In the authors' own workflow: Repertoire diversity was computed as previously defined, with values near 0 indicating extremely monoclonal samples. The table was pulled from immuneACCESS by TCRdb, which kept in-frame rearrangements only. Such tables lose some clones; where checked, under half of the loss comes from unresolved V genes, and the rest has no known cause. V and J calls and clone size are as listed in that table; D and trimming were resolved from the DNA. In this sample the table shows roughly 10,000 clones, roughly 54% of which occur a single time. The top ten clones comprise around 8.5% of the sample.

On the study overall, not on this receptor specifically: Because codominant clonotypes persisted in some patients, a small but highly pathogenic clone may have been missed. Because no samples were available when a clone first appeared, clonal expansion had to be inferred from samplings taken at other points. Linking therapy response to changes in TCR clonal burden was complicated by variable intervals between samplings and by differing treatment regimens. At least one immunodominant TCRbeta clonotype was identified in every T-LGLL patient, and multiple immunodominant subclonotypes were identified in about half of the T-LGLL patients. In 6 of 18 patients, TCR clonotype switching occurred after therapy, and every newly emerging clone was STAT3 wild type. Dominant TCR clone burden was found to exceed STAT3 mutant burden in several patients, suggesting that STAT3 mutation arose secondarily within a pre-expanded clone.

The same DNA, extracted from blood mononuclear cells, served for both TCR sequencing and STAT3 sequencing. In regard to this clone: Its antigen is unknown. Per-base quality was not reported, and no clone a single base away is much larger than it.

The material sequenced was peripheral blood mononuclear cells. The receptor comes from a boy younger than 18 with T-cell large granular lymphocyte leukemia. Some clones in this sample may be carry-over from other donors' samples. The age is the age at diagnosis. The chain couples TRBV25-1 to TRBJ1-2; 9 bases in between match TRBD1. The CDR3 region: CASSTRQGEGYTF. The bases are TGTGCCAGCAGCACCAGACAGGGGGAAGGCTACACCTTC.